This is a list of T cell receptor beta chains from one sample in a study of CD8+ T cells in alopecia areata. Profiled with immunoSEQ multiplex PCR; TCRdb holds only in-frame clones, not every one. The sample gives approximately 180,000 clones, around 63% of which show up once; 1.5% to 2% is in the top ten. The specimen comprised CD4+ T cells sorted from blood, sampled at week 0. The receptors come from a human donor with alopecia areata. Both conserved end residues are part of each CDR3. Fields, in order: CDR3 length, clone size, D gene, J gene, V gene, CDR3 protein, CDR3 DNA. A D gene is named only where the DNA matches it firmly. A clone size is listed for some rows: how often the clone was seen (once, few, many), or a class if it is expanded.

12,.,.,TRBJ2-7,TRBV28,CASSFREYEQYF,TGTGCCAGCAGTTTTCGGGAATACGAGCAGTACTTC
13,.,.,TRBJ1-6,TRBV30,CAWSDRNNSPLHF,TGTGCCTGGAGTGACAGAAATAATTCACCCCTCCACTTT
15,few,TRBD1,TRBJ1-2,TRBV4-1,CASSPNLDRGYGYTF,TGCGCCAGCAGCCCGAACCTGGACAGGGGCTATGGCTACACCTTC
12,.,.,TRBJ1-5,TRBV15,CATSRAGQPQHF,TGTGCCACCAGCAGAGCGGGTCAGCCCCAGCATTTT
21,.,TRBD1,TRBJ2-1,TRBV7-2,CASSLARGQGDLSGSYNEQFF,TGTGCCAGCAGCTTAGCGCGCGGACAGGGTGATCTCTCGGGCTCCTACAATGAGCAGTTCTTC
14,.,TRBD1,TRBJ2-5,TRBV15,CATSRTGTGETQYF,TGTGCCACCAGCAGAACCGGGACAGGGGAGACCCAGTACTTC
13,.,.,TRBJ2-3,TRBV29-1,CSGAKGVQDTQYF,TGCAGCGGAGCGAAAGGGGTCCAAGATACGCAGTATTTT
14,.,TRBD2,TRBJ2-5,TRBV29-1,CSATAAGVGETQYF,TGCAGCGCCACGGCTGCGGGAGTTGGAGAGACCCAGTACTTC
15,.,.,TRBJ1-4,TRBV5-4,CASSPPGSAGEKLFF,TGTGCCAGCAGCCCGCCGGGATCGGCGGGTGAAAAACTGTTTTTT
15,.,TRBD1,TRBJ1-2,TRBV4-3,CASSQGEGANYGYTF,TGCGCCAGCAGCCAAGGAGAGGGGGCCAACTATGGCTACACCTTC
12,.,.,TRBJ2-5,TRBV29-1,CSSQAGPETQYF,TGCAGCTCCCAGGCAGGACCAGAGACCCAGTACTTC
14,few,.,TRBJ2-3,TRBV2,CASRPGQRTDTQYF,TGTGCCAGTCGTCCCGGACAGCGTACAGATACGCAGTATTTT
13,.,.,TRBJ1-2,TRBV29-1,CSVRAGANYGYTF,TGCAGCGTTAGGGCAGGCGCTAACTATGGCTACACCTTC
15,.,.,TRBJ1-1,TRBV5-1,CASSLERPSNTEAFF,TGCGCCAGCAGCTTGGAGCGTCCGTCGAACACTGAAGCTTTCTTT
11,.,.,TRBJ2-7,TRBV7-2,CASSLMSEQYF,TGTGCCAGCAGCTTAATGTCCGAGCAGTACTTC
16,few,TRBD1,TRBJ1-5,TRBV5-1,CASSPLPDRINQPQHF,TGCGCCAGCAGCCCACTCCCGGACAGGATCAATCAGCCCCAGCATTTT